This T cell receptor beta chain was profiled in a study of blood T cell repertoires in COVID-19. Looking at the study overall: PBMCs, B-cell-depleted T cells, or T cells were the source of the cDNA or gDNA that made up the material.

As originally analysed: Cell counts per sample came from amplifying reference gene primers. The protocol was immunoSEQ multiplex PCR, while the TCRdb copy is restricted to in-frame clones and leaves out a portion. The V and J calls and clone size were taken over from that table, and D and trimming were inferred from the DNA. In the table there are hundreds of thousands of clones, approximately 88% of which are singletons. There are 13 residues in the CDR3. The V gene lost 6 bases and the J gene lost 9 bases, with 14 bases spanning the gap. Germline V gene lookup returns CDR1 MNHEY and CDR2 SMNVEV (reference sequence). All enrollees were roughly 18 to 95 years old and from around 25 US areas. All recovered Cohort 3 donors got two negative PCRs, got clearance, or saw symptom resolution.

The receptor's source is a woman aged 18-30 years who had recovered from COVID-19. Sequenced sample: PBMCs or T cells enriched from blood (not recorded which). The genes are TRBV27 and TRBJ1-4; possibly TRBD1 for D (6 bases). This chain's CDR3 is CASRRQGYQKLFF. CDR3 DNA sequence: TGTGCCAGCAGACGGCAGGGGTATCAAAAACTGTTTTTT.